This T cell receptor beta chain comes out of a study of blood T cell repertoires in COVID-19. Background on the study: Samples taken during acute and convalescent COVID-19 were collected in the United States, Italy and Spain. The cDNA or gDNA used as material had been derived from T cells, B-cell-depleted T cells, or PBMCs.

The CDR3 is made up of 14 amino acids. Germline V gene lookup returns CDR1 SGHRS and CDR2 YFSETQ. V was trimmed by 0 bases and J by 1 base, leaving 7 bases between them. Seattle patient enrollment occurred during active infection, with longitudinal follow-up thereafter. In the authors' methods: Cell counts per sample came from amplifying reference gene primers. Here immunoSEQ multiplex PCR was the method, and the copy in TCRdb shows in-frame clones only, minus some. V, J and clone size are taken as reported in that table, and D and trimming were inferred from the DNA itself. Here the sample spans approximately 51,000 clones, about nine tenths being singletons.

The sequenced sample was peripheral blood. The chain couples TRBV5-1 to TRBJ1-2; D is uncertain. This sequence originates from a woman older than 75 with COVID-19, enrolled during active disease. DNA of the CDR3: TGCGCCAGCAGCTTGGGCGATCTTAACTATGGCTACACCTTC. This gives the protein CASSLGDLNYGYTF.